A single sample gave rise to the 12 T cell receptor beta chains below, sequenced in a study of siplizumab effects on memory and regulatory T cells. Here immunoSEQ multiplex PCR was the method, and the copy in TCRdb shows in-frame clones only, minus some. The sample has about 52,000 clones; about 97% are singletons. The material sequenced was naive CD4+ T cells sorted from blood. The receptors originated from a human donor in good health.

The V gene is TRBV2, the J gene TRBJ1-1; a possible D gene is TRBD1 (5 bases). CDR3 size: 13 residues. V was pared by 4 bases and J by 4 bases, with 10 bases between. CDR1 is SNHLY, CDR2 FYNNEI, per germline. The CDR3 nucleotides are TGTGCCAGCAGTGCCCAGGGCCCCACTGAAGCTTTCTTT. Translating it yields CASSAQGPTEAFF. The entire variable domain, with the rest obtained from reference TRBV2 and TRBJ1-1, is as follows: EPEVTQTPSHQVTQMGQEVILRCVPISNHLYFYWYRQILGQKVEFLVSFYNNEISEKSEIFDDQFSVERPDGSNFTLKIRSTKLEDSAMYFCASSAQGPTEAFFGQGTRLTVV.

This chain connects TRBV30 to TRBJ1-2; D uncertain. CDR3 length: 12 residues. Trimming shortened V by 1 base and J by 3 bases, and 6 bases separated the two germline ends. CDR1 is GTSNPN, CDR2 SVGIG, per germline (reference sequence). This chain's CDR3 is CAWSGRHYGYTF. DNA for the CDR3: TGTGCCTGGAGTGGACGGCACTATGGCTACACCTTC.

This sequence joins TRBV6-1 and TRBJ2-3; 7 bases align to TRBD1. The CDR3 length is 15 residues. The V segment lost 6 bases and the J segment 4 bases; nucleotides outside the gene matches: 10. Germline V CDR1 and CDR2: MNHNS, SASEGT. In DNA form, the CDR3 reads TGTGCCAGCAGATCAGGAGACAGGGTAGCAGATACGCAGTATTTT. The encoded protein is CASRSGDRVADTQYF.

The genes are TRBV27 and TRBJ2-1; TRBD2 aligns across 11 bases. The CDR3 length is 14 residues. Unmatched junction bases numbered 1, after V lost 2 bases and J lost 7 bases. Germline loops: CDR1 MNHEY, CDR2 SMNVEV (reference sequence). CDR3 DNA: TGTGCCAGCAGTTTAACTAGCGGGAGAAATGAGCAGTTCTTC. Translation gives CASSLTSGRNEQFF.

The V call is TRBV30, the J call TRBJ2-7; 9 bases agree with TRBD1. Germline V gives CDR1 GTSNPN, CDR2 SVGIG (reference sequence). With V trimmed by 5 bases and J by 3 bases, 8 bases remained unmatched. CDR3 size: 14 residues. In DNA form, the CDR3 reads TGTGCCTGGGTACGAGGGACAGGGAACTACGAGCAGTACTTC. This sequence encodes CAWVRGTGNYEQYF.

This clone was seen a few times. This chain uses TRBV7-6 with TRBJ1-1; 8 bases match TRBD1. Looked up from germline, CDR1 is SGHVS and CDR2 is FNYEAQ. The CDR3 totals 12 residues. Losses at the gene ends were 5 bases for V and 10 bases for J; bases not matched to a gene: 6. The chain's CDR3 is CASSPGGLGAFF. CDR3 nucleotides: TGTGCCAGCAGCCCAGGGGGCTTAGGAGCTTTCTTT.

The chain uses TRBV19 and TRBJ2-7, with 7 bases lining up with TRBD2. Trimming took 6 bases from V and 6 from J; bases not matched to a gene: 20. CDR1 and CDR2 (germline): LNHDA, SQIVND (reference sequence). This CDR3 contains 17 residues. Here the CDR3 reads CASSLNSGGLNLREQYF. The CDR3 DNA is TGTGCCAGTAGCCTCAACTCGGGGGGACTGAACCTTCGCGAGCAGTACTTC. Drawing the rest from reference TRBV19 and TRBJ2-7, the complete variable domain is DGGITQSPKYLFRKEGQNVTLSCEQNLNHDAMYWYRQDPGQGLRLIYYSQIVNDFQKGDIAEGYSVSREKKESFPLTVTSAQKNPTAFYLCASSLNSGGLNLREQYFGPGTRLTVT.

V usage is TRBV10-3 and J usage is TRBJ2-6; maybe TRBD1 (6 bases). Trimming cost V 0 bases and J 2 bases, with 11 bases left between them. This CDR3 region has 17 residues. Germline CDR1 reads ENHRY; CDR2 reads SYGVKD. The CDR3 DNA is TGTGCCATCAGTGAGTCGCGGGCAGGGGCTGGGGCCAACGTCCTGACTTTC. Encoded protein: CAISESRAGAGANVLTF.

The chain employs TRBV11-3 and TRBJ1-5; D gene unclear. Germline-derived CDR1 and CDR2 are SGHNT and YENEEA. Trimming took 3 bases from V and 0 from J, leaving 3 bases between them. This CDR3 spans 13 amino acids. In DNA, the CDR3 is TGTGCCAGCAGCTTTTCTAGCAATCAGCCCCAGCATTTT. As protein: CASSFSSNQPQHF.

V is TRBV5-1 and J is TRBJ2-7; 8 bases agree with TRBD1. J was trimmed by 3 bases and V by 5 bases; bases with no gene match: 10. CDR3 length: 15 amino acids. Germline assignment: CDR1 SGHRS and CDR2 YFSETQ. The CDR3: CASRPPRTGNYEQYF. The DNA of the CDR3 is TGCGCCAGCAGACCACCTCGGACAGGGAACTACGAGCAGTACTTC.

The J gene is TRBJ1-2, the V gene TRBV4-1; possibly TRBD1 for D (6 bases). The ends were cut back, 5 bases at V and 3 bases at J, with 19 bases in the middle. CDR3 size: 16 residues. CDR1 MGHRA and CDR2 YSYEKL come from the germline V gene. Here the CDR3 reads CASSSWRGGADYGYTF. The CDR3 DNA reads as TGCGCCAGCAGCTCTTGGAGGGGGGGCGCCGACTATGGCTACACCTTC.

The gene calls are TRBV5-5 and TRBJ2-5; 7 bases agree with TRBD1. Trimming at V came to 3 bases and at J to 6 bases, leaving 11 bases not matched to a gene. The CDR3 is 15 residues long. CDR1 is SGHKS and CDR2 is YYEKEE in the germline V gene (reference sequence). As DNA, the CDR3 is TGTGCCAGCAGCTGGAACAGGGGCGCCGGACAGACCCAGTACTTC. Translating it yields CASSWNRGAGQTQYF.